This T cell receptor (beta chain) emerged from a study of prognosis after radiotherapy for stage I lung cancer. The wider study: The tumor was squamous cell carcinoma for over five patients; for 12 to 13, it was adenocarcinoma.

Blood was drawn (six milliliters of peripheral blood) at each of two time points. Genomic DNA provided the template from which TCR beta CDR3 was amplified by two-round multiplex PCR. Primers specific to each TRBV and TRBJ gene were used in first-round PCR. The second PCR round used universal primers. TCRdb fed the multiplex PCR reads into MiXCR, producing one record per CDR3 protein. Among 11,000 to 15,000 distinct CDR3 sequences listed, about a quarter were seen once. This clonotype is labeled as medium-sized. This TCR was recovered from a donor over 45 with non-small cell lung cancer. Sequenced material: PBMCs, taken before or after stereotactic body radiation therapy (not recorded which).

The CDR3, as DNA: TGTGCCAGTAAAAGGGGGCTGGCAGATACGCAGTATTTT. Protein sequence: CASKRGLADTQYF. The chain joins TRBV19 to TRBJ2-3; 7 positions match TRBD1. With V trimmed by 7 bases and J by 4 bases, 5 bases remained unmatched. The CDR3 contains 13 residues. Germline CDR1 and CDR2: LNHDA and SQIVND (reference sequence).